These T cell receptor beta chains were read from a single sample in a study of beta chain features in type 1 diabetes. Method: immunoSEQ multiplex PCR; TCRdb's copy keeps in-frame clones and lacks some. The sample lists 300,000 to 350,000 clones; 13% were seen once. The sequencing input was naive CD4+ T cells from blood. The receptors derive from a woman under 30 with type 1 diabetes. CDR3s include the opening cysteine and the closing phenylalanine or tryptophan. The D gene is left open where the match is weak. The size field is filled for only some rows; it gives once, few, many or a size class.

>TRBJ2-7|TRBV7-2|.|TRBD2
TGTGCCAGCAGCTTTAGAACTAGCGGGAGCTACGAGCAGTACTTC
CASSFRTSGSYEQYF
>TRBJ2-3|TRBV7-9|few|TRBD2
TGTGCCAGCAGCTTATCCCTAGCGGGAGTAGCTGATACGCAGTATTTT
CASSLSLAGVADTQYF
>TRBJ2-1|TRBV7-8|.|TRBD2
TGTGCCAGCAGCTTAGTAGGGACTAGCGGGAGAAATGAGCAGTTCTTC
CASSLVGTSGRNEQFF
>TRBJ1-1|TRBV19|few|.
TGTGCCAGTAGTATAAACAGGGAGAACACTGAAGCTTTCTTT
CASSINRENTEAFF
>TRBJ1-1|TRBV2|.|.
TGTGCCAGCAGTTTACAGAACACTGAAGCTTTCTTT
CASSLQNTEAFF
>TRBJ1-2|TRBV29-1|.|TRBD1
TGCAGCGTGGGACAGGGGCGTTATAGTGGCTACACCTTC
CSVGQGRYSGYTF
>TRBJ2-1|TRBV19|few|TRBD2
TGTGCCAGTAGCCGTAGCGGGAGTTGGGATGAGCAGTTCTTC
CASSRSGSWDEQFF
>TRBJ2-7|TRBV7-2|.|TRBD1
TGTGCCAGCAGCTTAAAGACAGGGTTCGACGAGCAGTACTTC
CASSLKTGFDEQYF
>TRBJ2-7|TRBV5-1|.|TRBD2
TGCGCCAGCAGCTTGACCGAGCGGGGGGCCTACGAGCAGTACTTC
CASSLTERGAYEQYF
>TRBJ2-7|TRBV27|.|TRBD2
TGTGCCAGCAGCACCGGGACTACCTACGAGCAGTACTTC
CASSTGTTYEQYF
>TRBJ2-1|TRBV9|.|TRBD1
TGTGCCAGCAGCGTTAGCGGGACAGGGGCGTATGAGCAGTTCTTC
CASSVSGTGAYEQFF
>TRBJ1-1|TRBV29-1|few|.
TGCAGCGTAGTTTGGGCGTGGGGGGGCACTGAAGCTTTCTTT
CSVVWAWGGTEAFF
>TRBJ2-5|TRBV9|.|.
TGTGCCAGCAGCGTATTAGCGATAGGGGAGACCCAGTACTTC
CASSVLAIGETQYF
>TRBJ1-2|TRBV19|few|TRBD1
TGTGCCAGTAGTCTCGGACAGGGAGAAGTGGAGGCCTTC
CASSLGQGEVEAF
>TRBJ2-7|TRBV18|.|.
TGTGCCAGCTCACCACCGGGCACGAGAGTCTACGAGCAGTACTTC
CASSPPGTRVYEQYF
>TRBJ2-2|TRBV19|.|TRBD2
TGTGCCAGTAGATTAGGCGGGAGGAGCGGGGGCTCGTACGGGGAGCTGTTTTTT
CASRLGGRSGGSYGELFF
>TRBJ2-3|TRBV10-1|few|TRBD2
TGCGCCAGCAGTGCATCAGGGCGGGGGGTAGATACGCAGTATTTT
CASSASGRGVDTQYF
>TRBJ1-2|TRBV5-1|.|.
TGCGCCAGCAGCCCGGACAGAGCTAACTATGGCTACACCTTC
CASSPDRANYGYTF
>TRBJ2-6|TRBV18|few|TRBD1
TGTGCCAGCTCAGCCTTGACAGGGTCCGGGGCCAACGTCCTGACTTTC
CASSALTGSGANVLTF
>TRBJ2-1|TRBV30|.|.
TGTGCCTGGAGGCCAACCCTTAGACCTAGCGTGTTGGACAATGAGCAGTTCTTC
CAWRPTLRPSVLDNEQFF
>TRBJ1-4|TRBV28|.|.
TGTGCCAGCAACCCCGAGCCAACCACTAATGAAAAACTGTTTTTT
CASNPEPTTNEKLFF
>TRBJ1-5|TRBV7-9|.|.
TGTGCCAGCAGCTCTACAGCATCGCCCCAGCATTTT
CASSSTASPQHF
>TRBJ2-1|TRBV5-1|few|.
TGCGCCAGCAGCGCCGGGACAAATAACAATGAGCAGTTCTTC
CASSAGTNNNEQFF
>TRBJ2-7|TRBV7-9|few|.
TGTGCCAGCAGCCAATGGGCCGGGGCCTACGAGCAGTACTTC
CASSQWAGAYEQYF
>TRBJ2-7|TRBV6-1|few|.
TGTGCCAGCACCCGAGGCGGCAGCTCCTACGAGCAGTACTTC
CASTRGGSSYEQYF
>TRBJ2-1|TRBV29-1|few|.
TGCAGCGTTGAAACACAAACCTACAATGAGCAGTTCTTC
CSVETQTYNEQFF
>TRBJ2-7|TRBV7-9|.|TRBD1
TGTGCCAGCAGGTTAGGGGGCGAGAGGTCCTACGAGCAGTACTTC
CASRLGGERSYEQYF
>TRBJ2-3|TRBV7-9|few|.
TGTGCCAGCAGTTTCCCGTCCCCAGATACGCAGTATTTT
CASSFPSPDTQYF
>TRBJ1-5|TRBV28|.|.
TGTGCCAGCAGTTTACCAGACAGGAGCAATCAGCCCCAGCATTTT
CASSLPDRSNQPQHF
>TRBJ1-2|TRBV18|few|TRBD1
TGTGCCAGCTCACCACCGGGACCGGGACAGGGTGCAGTTAACTATGGCTACACCTTC
CASSPPGPGQGAVNYGYTF
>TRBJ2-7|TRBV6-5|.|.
TGTGCCAGCAGGGGGGCATGGGGCGAGCAGTACTTC
CASRGAWGEQYF
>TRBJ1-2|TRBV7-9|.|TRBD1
TGTGCCAGCAGCTTTTTCGGGACAGATGGCTACACCTTC
CASSFFGTDGYTF
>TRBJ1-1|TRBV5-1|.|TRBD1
TGCGCCAGCAGCTCTCAGGGGGGCAACACTGAAGCTTTCTTT
CASSSQGGNTEAFF
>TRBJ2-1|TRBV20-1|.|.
TGCAGTAGCGTGGCCTACAATGAGCAGTTCTTC
CSSVAYNEQFF
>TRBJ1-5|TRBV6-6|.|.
TGTGCCAGCAGCCCCATCAATCAGCCCCAGCATTTT
CASSPINQPQHF
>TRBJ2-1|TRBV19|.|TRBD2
TGTGCCAGTACCCGACTAGCGGGCCTAACAGTCTCCTACAATGAGCAGTTCTTC
CASTRLAGLTVSYNEQFF
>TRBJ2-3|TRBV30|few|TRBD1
TGTGCCTTGGGACAGTTCACAGATACGCAGTATTTT
CALGQFTDTQYF
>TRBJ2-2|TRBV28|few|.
TGTGCCACTCAACGTACAACCGGGGAGCTGTTTTTT
CATQRTTGELFF
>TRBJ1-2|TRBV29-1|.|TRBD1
TGCAGCGTTGAAGAGGGCAGGGGGCTGGGCTACACCTTC
CSVEEGRGLGYTF
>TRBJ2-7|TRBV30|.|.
TGTGCCTGGAGAGCTAAGGGGGCGGGGGAGCAGTACTTC
CAWRAKGAGEQYF
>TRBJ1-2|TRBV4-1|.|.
TGCGCCAGCAGCCAACCGGGACATCACTATGGCTACACCTTC
CASSQPGHHYGYTF
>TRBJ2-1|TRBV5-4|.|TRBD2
TGTGCCAGCAGCGTGGGACTAGCGACCTACAATGAGCAGTTCTTC
CASSVGLATYNEQFF
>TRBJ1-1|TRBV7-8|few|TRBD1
TGTGCCAGCAGCCCCCGACAGGGTTTTTCGATGAACACTGAAGCTTTCTTT
CASSPRQGFSMNTEAFF
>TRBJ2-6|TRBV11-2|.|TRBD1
TGTGCCAGCAGTTGGAAGGGGGCGGCCAACGTCCTGACTTTC
CASSWKGAANVLTF
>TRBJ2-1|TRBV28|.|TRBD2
TGTGCCAGCAGGAGACCCCGACTAGCGGACTCCTACAATGAGCAGTTCTTC
CASRRPRLADSYNEQFF
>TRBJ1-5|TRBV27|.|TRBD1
TGTGCCAGCAGTCGACTGGACAGGGGGCTGCAGCCCCAGCATTTT
CASSRLDRGLQPQHF
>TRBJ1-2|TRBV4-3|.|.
TGCGCCAGCAGCCAAGATGAAGGGGCGCGCTCCTATGGCTACACCTTC
CASSQDEGARSYGYTF
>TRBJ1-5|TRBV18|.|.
TGTGCCAGTTCCGAAACAGGGTCCAATCAGCCCCAGCATTTT
CASSETGSNQPQHF